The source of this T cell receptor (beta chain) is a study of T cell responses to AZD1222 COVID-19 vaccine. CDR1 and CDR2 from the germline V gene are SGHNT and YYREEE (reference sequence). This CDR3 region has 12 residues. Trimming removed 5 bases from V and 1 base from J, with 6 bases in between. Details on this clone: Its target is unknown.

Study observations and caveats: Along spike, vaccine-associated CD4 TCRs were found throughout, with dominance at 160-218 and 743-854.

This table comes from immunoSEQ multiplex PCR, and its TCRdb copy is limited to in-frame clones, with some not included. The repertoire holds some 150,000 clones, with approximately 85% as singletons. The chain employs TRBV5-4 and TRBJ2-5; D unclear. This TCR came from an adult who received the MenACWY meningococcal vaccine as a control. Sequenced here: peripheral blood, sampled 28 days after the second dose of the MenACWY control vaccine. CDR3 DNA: TGTGCCAGCAGTCCCTTCCAAGAGACCCAGTACTTC. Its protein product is CASSPFQETQYF.